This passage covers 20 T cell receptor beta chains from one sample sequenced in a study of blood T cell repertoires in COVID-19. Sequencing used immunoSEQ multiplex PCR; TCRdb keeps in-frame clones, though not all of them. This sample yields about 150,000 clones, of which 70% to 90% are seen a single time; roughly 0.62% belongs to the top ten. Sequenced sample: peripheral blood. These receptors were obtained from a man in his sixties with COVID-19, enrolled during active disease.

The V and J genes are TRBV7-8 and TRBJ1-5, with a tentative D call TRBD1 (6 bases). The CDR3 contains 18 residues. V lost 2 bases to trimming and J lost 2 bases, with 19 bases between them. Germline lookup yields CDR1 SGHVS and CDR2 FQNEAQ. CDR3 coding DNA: TGTGCCAGCAGCTTAAGTCAGGGGCACGTTACGCGCAATCAGCCCCAGCATTTT. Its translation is CASSLSQGHVTRNQPQHF.

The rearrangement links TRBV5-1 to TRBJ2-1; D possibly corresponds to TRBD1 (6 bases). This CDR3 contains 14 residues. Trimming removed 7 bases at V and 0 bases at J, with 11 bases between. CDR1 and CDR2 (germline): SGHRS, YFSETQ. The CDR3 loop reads CASRADSSYNEQFF. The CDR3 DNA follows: TGCGCCAGCCGGGCGGACAGCTCCTACAATGAGCAGTTCTTC.

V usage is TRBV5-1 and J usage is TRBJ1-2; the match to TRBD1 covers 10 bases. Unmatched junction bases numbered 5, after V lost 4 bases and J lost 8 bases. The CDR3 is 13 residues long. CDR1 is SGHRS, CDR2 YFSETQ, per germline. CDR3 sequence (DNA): TGCGCCAGCAGCGGGACAGGGGCGGGAGGCTACACCTTC. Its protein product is CASSGTGAGGYTF.

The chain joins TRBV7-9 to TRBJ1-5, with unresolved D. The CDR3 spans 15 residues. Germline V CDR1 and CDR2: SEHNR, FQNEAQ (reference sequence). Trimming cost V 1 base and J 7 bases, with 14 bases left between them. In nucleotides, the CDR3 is TGTGCCAGCAGCTTAGGGGCGTCGCCAGTCCAGCCCCAGCATTTT. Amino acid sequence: CASSLGASPVQPQHF.

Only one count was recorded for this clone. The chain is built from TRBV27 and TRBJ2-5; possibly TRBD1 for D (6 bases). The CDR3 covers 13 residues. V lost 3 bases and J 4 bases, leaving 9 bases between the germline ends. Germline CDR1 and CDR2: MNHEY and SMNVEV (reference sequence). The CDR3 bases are TGTGCCAGCAGTTTTCTACAGGGAGAGACCCAGTACTTC. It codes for CASSFLQGETQYF.

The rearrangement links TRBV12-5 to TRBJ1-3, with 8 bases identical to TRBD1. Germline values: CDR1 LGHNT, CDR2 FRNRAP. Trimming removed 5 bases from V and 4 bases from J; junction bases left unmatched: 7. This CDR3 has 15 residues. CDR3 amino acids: CASGQPHRGGNTIYF. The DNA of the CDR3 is TGTGCTAGTGGTCAACCCCACAGGGGGGGAAACACCATATATTTT.

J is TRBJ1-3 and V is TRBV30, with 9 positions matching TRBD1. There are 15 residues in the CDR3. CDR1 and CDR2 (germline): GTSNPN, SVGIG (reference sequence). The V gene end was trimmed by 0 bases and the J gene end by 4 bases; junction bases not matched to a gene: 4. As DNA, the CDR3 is TGTGCCTGGAGTGTACAGGGGGCGACGGGAAACACCATATATTTT. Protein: CAWSVQGATGNTIYF. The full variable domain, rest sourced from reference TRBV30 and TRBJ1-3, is SQTIHQWPATLVQPVGSPLSLECTVEGTSNPNLYWYRQAAGRGLQLLFYSVGIGQISSEVPQNLSASRPQDRQFILSSKKLLLSDSGFYLCAWSVQGATGNTIYFGEGSWLTVV.

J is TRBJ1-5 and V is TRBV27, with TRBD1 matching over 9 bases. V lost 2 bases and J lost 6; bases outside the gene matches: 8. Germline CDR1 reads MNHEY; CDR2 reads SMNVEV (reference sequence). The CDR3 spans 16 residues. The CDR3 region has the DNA TGTGCCAGCAGTTTAACCGGACAGGGGCGCGTTCAGCCCCAGCATTTT. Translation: CASSLTGQGRVQPQHF.

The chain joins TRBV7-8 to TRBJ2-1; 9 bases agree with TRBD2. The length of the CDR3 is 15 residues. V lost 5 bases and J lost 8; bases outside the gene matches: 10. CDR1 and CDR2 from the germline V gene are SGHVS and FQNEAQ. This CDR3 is CASSAGSGGLDEQFF. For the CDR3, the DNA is TGTGCCAGCAGCGCCGGGAGCGGGGGGCTGGATGAGCAGTTCTTC.

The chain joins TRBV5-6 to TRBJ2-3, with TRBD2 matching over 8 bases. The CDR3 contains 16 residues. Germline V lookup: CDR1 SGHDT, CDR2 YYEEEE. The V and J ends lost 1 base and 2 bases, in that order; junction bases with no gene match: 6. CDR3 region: CASSLTSGYSTDTQYF. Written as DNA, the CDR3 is TGTGCCAGCAGCTTGACTAGCGGATATTCCACAGATACGCAGTATTTT.

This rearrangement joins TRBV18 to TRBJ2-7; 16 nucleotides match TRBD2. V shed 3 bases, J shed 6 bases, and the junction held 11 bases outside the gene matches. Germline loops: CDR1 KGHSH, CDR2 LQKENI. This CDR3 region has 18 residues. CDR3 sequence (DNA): TGTGCCAGCTCACCTTCCGGGACTAGCGGGAGGGCCGGTGGCGAGCAGTACTTC. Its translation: CASSPSGTSGRAGGEQYF. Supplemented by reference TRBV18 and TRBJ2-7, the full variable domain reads NAGVMQNPRHLVRRRGQEARLRCSPMKGHSHVYWYRQLPEEGLKFMVYLQKENIIDESGMPKERFSAEFPKEGPSILRIQQVVRGDSAAYFCASSPSGTSGRAGGEQYFGPGTRLTVT.

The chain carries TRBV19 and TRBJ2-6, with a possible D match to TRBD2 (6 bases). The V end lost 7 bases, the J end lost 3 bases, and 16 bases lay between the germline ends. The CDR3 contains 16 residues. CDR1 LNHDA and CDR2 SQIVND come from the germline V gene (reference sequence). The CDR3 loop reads CASTTSNLGGANVLTF. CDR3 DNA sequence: TGTGCCAGTACCACTAGCAACTTAGGTGGGGCCAACGTCCTGACTTTC.

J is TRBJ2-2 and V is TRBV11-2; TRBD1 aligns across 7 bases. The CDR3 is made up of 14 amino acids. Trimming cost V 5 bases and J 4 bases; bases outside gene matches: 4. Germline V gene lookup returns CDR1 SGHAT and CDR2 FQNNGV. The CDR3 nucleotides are TGTGCCAGCAGCGCGACAGGGATCACCGGGGAGCTGTTTTTT. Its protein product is CASSATGITGELFF. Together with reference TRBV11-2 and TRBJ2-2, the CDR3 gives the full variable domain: EAGVAQSPRYKIIEKRQSVAFWCNPISGHATLYWYQQILGQGPKLLIQFQNNGVVDDSQLPKDRFSAERLKGVDSTLKIQPAKLEDSAVYLCASSATGITGELFFGEGSRLTVL.

CDR3 in amino acids: CASSLLGQGDSYEQYF. The CDR3 coding sequence is TGTGCCAGCAGCTTGCTAGGACAGGGCGATTCCTACGAGCAGTACTTC. The rearrangement uses TRBV5-6 and TRBJ2-7; 8 nucleotides align to TRBD1. The J segment lost 1 base and the V segment lost 1 base, leaving 7 bases of the junction unmatched. Germline V gene sequence: CDR1 SGHDT, CDR2 YYEEEE. The CDR3 extends over 16 amino acids.

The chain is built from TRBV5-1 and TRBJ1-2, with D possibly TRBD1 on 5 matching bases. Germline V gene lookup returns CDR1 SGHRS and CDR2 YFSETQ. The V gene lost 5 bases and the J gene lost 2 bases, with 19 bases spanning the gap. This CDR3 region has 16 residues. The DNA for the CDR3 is TGCGCCAGCAGTCCGACACCGACAGAGGTAAACTATGGCTACACCTTC. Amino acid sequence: CASSPTPTEVNYGYTF.

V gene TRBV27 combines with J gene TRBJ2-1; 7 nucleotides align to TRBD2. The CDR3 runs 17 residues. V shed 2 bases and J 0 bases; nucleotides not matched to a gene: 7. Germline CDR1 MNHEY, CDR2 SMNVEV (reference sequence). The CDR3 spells CASSLIRAGSSYNEQFF. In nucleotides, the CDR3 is TGTGCCAGCAGTTTAATAAGAGCGGGGTCCTCCTACAATGAGCAGTTCTTC.

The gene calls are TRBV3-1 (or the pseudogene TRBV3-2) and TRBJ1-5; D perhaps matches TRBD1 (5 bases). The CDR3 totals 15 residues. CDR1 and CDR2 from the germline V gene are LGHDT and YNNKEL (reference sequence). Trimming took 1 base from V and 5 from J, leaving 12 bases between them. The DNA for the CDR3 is TGTGCCAGCAGCCAAGCCTGGGGCAATGATCAGCCCCAGCATTTT. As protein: CASSQAWGNDQPQHF.

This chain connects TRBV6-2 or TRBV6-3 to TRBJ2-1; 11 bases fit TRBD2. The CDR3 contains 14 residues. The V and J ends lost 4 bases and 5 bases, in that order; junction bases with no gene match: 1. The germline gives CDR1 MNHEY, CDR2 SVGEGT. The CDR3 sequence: CASSWGLADNEQFF. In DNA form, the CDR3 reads TGTGCCAGCAGTTGGGGACTAGCGGACAATGAGCAGTTCTTC.

The DNA of the CDR3 is TGTGCCAGCAGTTACGGACGCGGGGTATCCAATCAGCCCCAGCATTTT. It specifies CASSYGRGVSNQPQHF. This chain joins TRBV6-2 or TRBV6-3 and TRBJ1-5; D remains unclear. CDR1 is MNHEY and CDR2 is SVGEGT in the germline V gene. Between the trimmed V and J ends, which lost 2 bases and 3 bases, there was a span of 14 bases. The CDR3 is made up of 16 amino acids.

The CDR3 DNA sequence: TGCAGCGTAAAACGGGACAGGGAATACAATGAGCAGTTCTTC. Protein sequence: CSVKRDREYNEQFF. The chain has TRBV29-1 and TRBJ2-1, with TRBD1 matching 9 bases. The CDR3 loop spans 14 amino acids. The germline V gene has CDR1 SQVTM and CDR2 ANQGSEA. V lost 6 bases, J lost 4 bases, and 7 bases stayed unmatched.